The 17 T cell receptor beta chains listed next were all sequenced from one sample in a study of blood T cell repertoires in COVID-19. The table came from immunoSEQ multiplex PCR; TCRdb's copy has only in-frame clones and leaves some out. The table includes some 100,000 clones, approximately 74% detected once. Sequencing was carried out using peripheral blood. Receptors were obtained from an older man with COVID-19, enrolled during active disease.

This clone appeared once. As DNA, the CDR3 is TGCGCCAGCAGCCAAACAACCGGGACAGGGCGGGAGCAGTACTTC. Protein product: CASSQTTGTGREQYF. The genes are TRBV4-3 and TRBJ2-7; 9 positions agree with TRBD1. CDR3 length equals 15 residues. Per germline, CDR1 LGHNA and CDR2 YSLEER. V was pared by 2 bases and J by 7 bases, with 9 bases of the junction left unmatched.

The chain has TRBV5-4 and TRBJ1-1; 8 bases align to TRBD1. V was pared by 4 bases and J by 1 base, with 9 bases of the junction left unmatched. CDR1 and CDR2 (germline): SGHNT, YYREEE (reference sequence). CDR3 length equals 16 residues. For the CDR3, the DNA is TGTGCCAGCAGCATCGGACAGGGTAGAACGAACACTGAAGCTTTCTTT. This gives the protein CASSIGQGRTNTEAFF.

This clone was counted only a few times. The chain is built from TRBV5-4 and TRBJ2-7, with TRBD2 as a possible D gene (6 bases). Trimming removed 0 bases from V and 5 bases from J, with 18 bases in between. This CDR3 has 16 amino acids. Germline loops: CDR1 SGHNT, CDR2 YYREEE (reference sequence). Here the CDR3 DNA reads TGTGCCAGCAGCTTGGAAGCTAGAGGAGGGCTGGACGAGCAGTACTTC. This gives the protein CASSLEARGGLDEQYF.

This clone has a handful of counts. The chain couples TRBV6-5 to TRBJ1-2, with TRBD1 matching over 7 bases. CDR3 length: 13 residues. Germline trimming cut 8 bases from V and 3 bases from J; bases unmatched to any gene: 6. Germline V gene lookup returns CDR1 MNHEY and CDR2 SVGAGI. In DNA form, the CDR3 reads TGTGCCAGCTCCAGGGGGGCGGACTATGGCTACACCTTC. This codes for CASSRGADYGYTF.

This clone came up a few times. This rearrangement joins TRBV24-1 to TRBJ2-7; 8 bases map to TRBD1. Germline CDR1 and CDR2: KGHDR and SFDVKD. The CDR3 length is 17 residues. With 5 bases clipped from V and 0 bases from J, the junction kept 11 bases outside the gene matches. CDR3 DNA: TGTGCCACCAGTGCCGCCCCGGGACAGGAAAGCTCCTACGAGCAGTACTTC. This sequence encodes CATSAAPGQESSYEQYF.

The chain links TRBV27 to TRBJ1-4; D is perhaps TRBD1 (6 bases). The CDR3 is made up of 15 amino acids. The V and J ends lost 5 bases and 8 bases respectively, with 18 bases between them. Germline assignment: CDR1 MNHEY and CDR2 SMNVEV (reference sequence). The CDR3 loop is CASSRATGVVEKLFF. In DNA, the CDR3 is TGTGCCAGCAGTAGGGCGACAGGCGTAGTGGAAAAACTGTTTTTT.

The chain joins TRBV10-3 to TRBJ1-1; D not resolved. The CDR3 is made up of 13 amino acids. V was shortened by 8 bases and J by 0 bases, with 10 bases between the two germline ends. Germline values: CDR1 ENHRY, CDR2 SYGVKD. The chain's CDR3 is CAIGRGMNTEAFF. CDR3 bases: TGTGCCATCGGACGGGGTATGAACACTGAAGCTTTCTTT.

The chain is built from TRBV6-1 and TRBJ1-5; D remains unclear. CDR3 length equals 14 residues. CDR1 and CDR2 from the germline V gene are MNHNS and SASEGT. V lost 0 bases, J lost 6 bases, and 9 bases lay in between. The CDR3 region is CASSEAPTVQPQHF. Here the CDR3 DNA reads TGTGCCAGCAGTGAAGCCCCAACAGTTCAGCCCCAGCATTTT.

The chain links TRBV20-1 to TRBJ2-3; D not resolved. The germline V and J ends were trimmed by 3 bases and 9 bases, with 10 bases remaining between them. The CDR3 sequence is 11 residues long. From germline, CDR1 is DFQATT and CDR2 SNEGSKA (reference sequence). The CDR3 here is CSASIRETQYF. The CDR3 DNA reads as TGCAGTGCTAGTATCCGAGAAACGCAGTATTTT.

In DNA, the CDR3 is TGTGCCAGCAGCTTAGGTGTTAGCGGGAGTGCAGATACGCAGTATTTT. It codes for CASSLGVSGSADTQYF. This rearrangement joins TRBV7-2 to TRBJ2-3; TRBD2 matches at 9 bases. V lost 1 base and J lost 4; bases outside the gene matches: 6. The germline gives CDR1 SGHTA, CDR2 FQGNSA. The length of the CDR3 is 16 residues.

This chain connects TRBV24-1 to TRBJ2-3; D is possibly TRBD2 (6 bases). With 4 bases removed from V and 6 bases from J, the gap between germline ends came to 13 bases. The CDR3 has 14 residues. CDR1 is KGHDR and CDR2 is SFDVKD in the germline V gene. The CDR3 is CATSDPGLSDTQYF. DNA of the CDR3: TGTGCCACCAGTGACCCGGGACTTTCGGATACGCAGTATTTT.

The J gene is TRBJ2-5, the V gene TRBV3-1 (or the pseudogene TRBV3-2); D not resolved. This CDR3 has 16 amino acids. CDR1 is LGHDT and CDR2 is YNNKEL in the germline V gene (reference sequence). V dropped 1 base and J dropped 0 bases, with 12 bases sitting between them. The CDR3 is CASSQGPAANQETQYF. Here the CDR3 DNA reads TGTGCCAGCAGCCAAGGTCCGGCGGCTAACCAAGAGACCCAGTACTTC.

This sequence joins TRBV7-2 and TRBJ2-7, with 8 bases lining up with TRBD2. Germline CDR1 and CDR2: SGHTA and FQGNSA. CDR3 length: 14 residues. Trimming cost V 4 bases and J 5 bases; bases outside gene matches: 7. CDR3 coding DNA: TGTGCCAGCAGCTACTGGCTAGCGGGCCACGAGCAGTACTTC. This codes for CASSYWLAGHEQYF. The whole variable domain, remainder taken from reference TRBV7-2 and TRBJ2-7, is GAGVSQSPSNKVTEKGKDVELRCDPISGHTALYWYRQSLGQGLEFLIYFQGNSAPDKSGLPSDRFSAERTGGSVSTLTIQRTQQEDSAVYLCASSYWLAGHEQYFGPGTRLTVT.

This chain connects TRBV23-1 to TRBJ2-7; 11 bases fit TRBD1. TRBV23-1 is treated as an ORF (open reading frame) with a function not yet certain. This CDR3 comprises 15 residues. Trimming at V came to 2 bases and at J to 0 bases, leaving 0 bases not matched to a gene. The CDR3 reads CASSQGTGGSYEQYF. As DNA, the CDR3 is TGCGCCAGCAGTCAAGGGACAGGGGGCTCCTACGAGCAGTACTTC.

The V gene is TRBV27, the J gene TRBJ2-3; 16 bases are a match to TRBD2. The J segment lost 0 bases and the V segment lost 5 bases, leaving 5 bases of the junction unmatched. CDR1 MNHEY and CDR2 SMNVEV come from the germline V gene (reference sequence). The CDR3 contains 18 residues. The CDR3 protein is CASSRGTSGRASTDTQYF. CDR3 DNA sequence: TGTGCCAGCAGTCGGGGGACTAGCGGGAGGGCTAGCACAGATACGCAGTATTTT.

The J gene is TRBJ2-2, the V gene TRBV5-1, with TRBD2 matching 12 bases. Germline V CDR1 and CDR2: SGHRS, YFSETQ. The CDR3 runs to 16 residues. Unmatched junction bases numbered 10, after V lost 4 bases and J lost 9 bases. The CDR3: CASSKGQTSGSWELFF. CDR3 in DNA: TGCGCCAGCAGCAAAGGTCAGACTAGCGGGAGTTGGGAGCTGTTTTTT.

This chain uses TRBV27 with TRBJ1-1, with 11 bases lining up with TRBD1. This CDR3 contains 15 residues. CDR1 is MNHEY and CDR2 is SMNVEV in the germline V gene (reference sequence). V lost 4 bases to trimming and J lost 6 bases; unmatched junction nucleotides: 7. CDR3 nucleotide sequence: TGTGCCAGCAGTTCCACGGACAGGGGGCTCGCTGAAGCTTTCTTT. This translates into CASSSTDRGLAEAFF.